The 3 T cell receptor beta chains below were found in one sample sequenced in a study of identical twins. TCRdb itself ran the 5' RACE reads through MiXCR, one entry per CDR3 protein. The sample shows hundreds of thousands of distinct CDR3 sequences, 15% to 20% of them seen only once. These data also formed part of another study, on T cells expressing NK-cell markers.

The sequenced material came from PBMCs. These receptors were obtained from a woman under 30 in good health.

The rearrangement uses TRBV29-1 and TRBJ2-1, with D uncertain. Trimming left V 3 bases short and J 5 bases short, with 11 bases between. CDR3 size: 13 residues. Germline CDR1 SQVTM, CDR2 ANQGSEA. CDR3 residues: CSVDGLDNNEQFF. The CDR3 DNA reads as TGCAGCGTTGATGGTCTAGATAACAATGAGCAGTTCTTC.

V usage is TRBV29-1 and J usage is TRBJ2-7; D is ambiguous. The CDR3 extends over 13 amino acids. Germline V CDR1 and CDR2: SQVTM, ANQGSEA. V shed 0 bases and J shed 1 base, with 7 bases lying between them. The CDR3 bases are TGCAGCGTTGAAGACTCCAGATCCTACGAGCAGTACTTC. It is translated as CSVEDSRSYEQYF.

The gene calls are TRBV18 and TRBJ2-1; D remains ambiguous. This CDR3 has 13 amino acids. Deletions cut 3 bases from V and 5 bases from J, with 8 bases between. From germline, CDR1 is KGHSH and CDR2 LQKENI. The CDR3: CASSPSTDNEQFF. The CDR3 DNA is TGTGCCAGCTCACCGTCCACGGACAATGAGCAGTTCTTC.